This TCR beta chain was profiled in a study of blood T cell repertoires in COVID-19 (dated by TCRdb to about 2020). In the study overall: Collaborator samples came from the United States, Italy and Spain and covered acute and convalescent phases of COVID-19. The material from the prospective study consisted of cDNA or gDNA derived from T cells, B-cell-depleted T cells, or PBMCs. Subjects who had been exposed to COVID-19, were actively infected with it, or had recovered from it provided the deeply sampled blood TCRbeta repertoires that made up the dataset. A freely available public database, intended as a resource for researchers studying the immune response to SARS-CoV-2, is where the repertoires were released. The samples were drawn from the first 160 participants of the ongoing ImmuneRACE study and from more than 1,000 subjects provided by 6 global collaborators. Sample metadata almost always included a de-identified subject ID, COVID-19 status, age in years and sex. HLA class I and class II types, where available, came from metadata supplied by the sample provider rather than from assay-based typing. Results and caveats for the whole study, not just this receptor: The quantity of clinical and demographic metadata differed by source and by participant and was supplied without curation.

V and J are trimmed by 7 bases and 1 base, and the gene matches miss 7 bases of the junction. CDR1 is given as MNHEY and CDR2 as SVGAGI, both from the germline V gene. There are 15 amino acids in the CDR3, from cysteine to phenylalanine inclusive. The retained sequence is limited to the CDR3, 45 bases, with the frame set at the first base. TCRbeta CDR3 regions were amplified from genomic DNA using the immunoSEQ Assay, a bias-controlled multiplex PCR. The original methods were these. Within the assay, amplification of reference gene primers was used to estimate how many nucleated cells each sample contained. Sequence reads were collapsed and filtered to measure the absolute abundance of every unique TCRbeta CDR3 rearrangement. For each sample, productive Simpson clonality was calculated as the square root of Simpson's diversity index over productive rearrangements. TCRdb holds this immuneACCESS table with in-frame rearrangements only. Some clones are missing; in checked studies, unresolved V genes explain under half, and the rest has no known cause. V, J and clone size are those of that table, while D and trimming were read from the DNA. The sample has about 250,000 clones on record, about four fifths of them singletons. The leading ten clones occupy roughly 4.7% of the sample.

Participants in the prospective study were aged 18 to 89 years, lived in approximately 26 United States geographic areas, and enrolled through a virtual design. To assign participants to cohorts, the prospective study relied on clinical history that participants themselves reported in a screening survey and a study questionnaire. Exposed participants had been in contact with someone with a PCR-confirmed or clinician-diagnosed COVID-19 case within 2 weeks of study entry. Each participant in the prospective study had whole blood, serum and a nasopharyngeal or oropharyngeal swab collected by mobile phlebotomists. Participants in the prospective study had the option to provide additional blood draws and questionnaires over a roughly two-month period. Before DNA extraction, prospective study blood samples were shipped either frozen or at room temperature. A word on this clone: The antigen this receptor binds is unknown. No qualities accompany the bases; no much larger clone lies one base away.

The chain couples TRBV6-5 to TRBJ1-5, with TRBD1 identical over 7 junction bases. This TCR derives from a man aged 40-55 years who had been exposed to COVID-19. Sequenced sample: PBMCs or T cells enriched from blood (not recorded which). The DNA sequence follows: TGTGCCAGCACCCCCCACAGGGGAAGCAATCAGCCCCAGCATTTT. The resulting protein is CASTPHRGSNQPQHF.